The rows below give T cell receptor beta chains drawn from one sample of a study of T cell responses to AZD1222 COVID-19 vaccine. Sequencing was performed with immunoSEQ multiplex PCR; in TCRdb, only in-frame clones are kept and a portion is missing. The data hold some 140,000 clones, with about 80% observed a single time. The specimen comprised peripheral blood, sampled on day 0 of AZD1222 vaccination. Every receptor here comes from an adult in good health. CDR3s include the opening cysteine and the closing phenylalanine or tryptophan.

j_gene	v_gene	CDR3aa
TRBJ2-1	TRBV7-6	CASSSSARSYNEQFF
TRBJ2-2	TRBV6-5	CASTLFRSTGELFF
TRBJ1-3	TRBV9	CASSVAFGEYSGNTIYF
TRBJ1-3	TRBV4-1	CASSQPGQVNSAGGNTIYF
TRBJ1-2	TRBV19	CASSTLNGYTF
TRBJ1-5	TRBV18	CASSGQLNQPQHF
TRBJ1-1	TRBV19	CASRKGARNTEAFF
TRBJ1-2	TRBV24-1	CATSDPVYGYTF
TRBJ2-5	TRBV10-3	CAISESIAPGQLQETQYF
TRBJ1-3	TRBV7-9	CASGSDRGNTIYF
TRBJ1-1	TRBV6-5	CASRVQGEAFF
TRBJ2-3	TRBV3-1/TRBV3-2	CASSQKYRAGTDTQYF
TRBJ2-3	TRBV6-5	CASNPGNTDTQYF